The source of this TCR beta chain is a study of control samples from healthy donors and cancer patients. Clones were sequenced by immunoSEQ multiplex PCR, and TCRdb holds only the in-frame ones, with some missing. The table shows 18,000 or so clones, with around 83% occurring only once. The CDR3 spans 15 residues. The germline V gene encodes CDR1 MNHEY and CDR2 SMNVEV (reference sequence). V dropped 5 bases and J dropped 2; count of bases not matched to a gene: 5. The genes are TRBV27 and TRBJ2-2, with 7 bases that match TRBD1. This TCR came from a woman aged 65 to 85 with colorectal cancer. What was sequenced was PBMCs. The CDR3 region has the DNA TGTGCCAGCAGTCGCAGGGACAGAAACACCGGGGAGCTGTTTTTT. It translates to CASSRRDRNTGELFF.